Sequencing of this T cell receptor beta chain was carried out in a study of long-term antiretroviral therapy in people with HIV. The study, taken as a whole, reports: The clones with expansion before ART were dominant in the repertoire at all time points. Control repertoires displayed wider CDR3 length ranges than the HIV repertoires.

Remarks on this clone: The antigen is unknown.

With survey level as its setting, the immunoSEQ assay was v3.0. Each sample had sequencing targeting about 40,000-50,000 T-cell genomes. TCRdb's copy holds only in-frame clones and misses some; the assay was immunoSEQ multiplex PCR. The sample comprises under 30,000 clones, more than 65% of which are singletons, and approximately 5.7% rests with the top ten. Sequenced material: unsorted PBMCs, taken 4.4 years after starting antiretroviral therapy. The sequence was collected from a man in his thirties or forties with HIV.

CDR3 sequence (DNA): TGCGCCAGCAGGGAGACAGGAACTAATGAAAAACTGTTTTTT. This gives the protein CASRETGTNEKLFF. The V gene is TRBV10-2, the J gene TRBJ1-4, with D possibly being TRBD1 (6 bases). The CDR3 is 14 amino acids. Trimming cost V 6 bases and J 1 base, with 9 bases left between them. Germline V CDR1 and CDR2: WSHSY, SAAADI.